The sequence of this T cell receptor (beta chain) was determined in a study of T cells in Graves' hyperthyroidism and ophthalmopathy. General study findings and limits: Blood samples included most of the expanded thyroid clonotypes exceeding 0.001.

RNA transcripts were the template for amplifying TCR beta CDR3 regions. The HTBI primer set drove a first-round RT-PCR of the TCR CDR3. TCRdb used MiXCR to reprocess the multiplex PCR reads, holding one entry per CDR3 protein. The sample holds a few hundred thousand distinct CDR3 sequences, approximately 44% seen once. Stable Graves' hyperthyroidism denoted no ophthalmopathy progression over 18 months. The germline gives CDR1 LNHNV, CDR2 YYDKDF (reference sequence). J was trimmed by 7 bases and V by 4 bases; bases with no gene match: 2. The CDR3 totals 13 residues. This clonotype has more than one count but fewer than ten. Its antigen is as yet unknown.

What was sequenced was peripheral blood or thyroid tissue (not recorded which). This receptor was obtained from a woman under 30 with Graves' hyperthyroidism. The chain employs TRBV15 and TRBJ2-2, with 8 bases identical to TRBD2. CDR3 DNA sequence: TGTGCCACCAGCAAAGGGACTAGCGGGGAGCTGTTTTTT. Its protein is CATSKGTSGELFF.